This T cell receptor beta chain was recovered during a study of blood T cell repertoires in COVID-19 (dated by TCRdb to 2018 to 2021). Some background on the complete study: Samples from collaborators originated in the United States, Italy and Spain and spanned both the acute and convalescent phases of COVID-19. The prospective study material was composed of cDNA or gDNA derived from T cells, B-cell-depleted T cells, or PBMCs. The dataset comprised deeply sampled blood TCRbeta repertoires from subjects exposed to, actively infected with, or recovered from COVID-19. The repertoires were released in a freely available public database meant as a resource for research on the immune response to SARS-CoV-2. The samples were drawn from two sources: the first 160 participants of the ongoing ImmuneRACE study, and over 1,000 subjects contributed by 6 global collaborators. Nearly every sample came with metadata listing a de-identified subject ID, COVID-19 status, age in years and sex. Where available, HLA class I and class II types were obtained from metadata supplied by the sample provider rather than from assay-based typing. The study at large found these results: The quantity of clinical and demographic metadata differed by source and by participant and was supplied without curation.

On this clone: Its binding antigen is unknown. No quality values exist for individual bases; no much larger clone is one base distant.

In the prospective study, participants were roughly 18 to 95 years old, resided in approximately 22 geographic areas of the United States, and were enrolled through a virtual design. In the prospective study, cohorts were assigned on the basis of participant-reported clinical history obtained from a screening survey and a study questionnaire. Exposed participants were defined as having been in contact with someone with a PCR-confirmed or clinician-diagnosed COVID-19 case within 2 weeks of study entry. Each participant in the prospective study had whole blood, serum and a nasopharyngeal or oropharyngeal swab collected by mobile phlebotomists. Additional blood draws and questionnaires over a 2-month period could optionally be provided by prospective study participants. Blood samples from the prospective study were shipped frozen or at room temperature prior to DNA extraction. TCRbeta CDR3 regions were amplified from genomic DNA using the immunoSEQ Assay, a bias-controlled multiplex PCR. For the original study's pipeline: The number of nucleated cells in each sample was estimated from the amplification of reference gene primers within the assay. Sequence reads were collapsed and filtered to measure the absolute abundance of every unique TCRbeta CDR3 rearrangement. Productive Simpson clonality was computed per sample as the square root of Simpson's diversity index over productive rearrangements. Imported from immuneACCESS, the table was reduced by TCRdb to in-frame sequences with V and J called. These copies leave out some clones; in studies compared against another copy, an unresolved V gene accounts for under half, and the cause of the remainder is not known. V and J calls and clone size come straight from that table; D and trimming were deduced from the DNA. The sample table records under 250,000 clones; about four fifths of these occur just once. The ten largest clones capture more than 4.5% of the sample.

The CDR3 goes from the cysteine to the phenylalanine over 18 residues. The DNA shown is the 54-base CDR3, in frame from base 1. Relative to germline, V is missing 3 bases and J is missing 5 bases, with 16 bases of the junction outside any gene match. CDR1 is given as MGHDK and CDR2 as SYGVNS, both from the germline V gene. Sequencing was carried out using PBMCs or T cells enriched from blood (not recorded which). The chain links TRBV25-1 with TRBJ2-5, and 9 junction bases match TRBD1. The clonotype was recovered from a woman aged 50 to 65 who had been exposed to COVID-19. CDR3 protein: CASSEDRGDLLPRETQYF. In nucleotides, the sequence is TGTGCCAGCAGTGAGGACAGGGGAGATTTATTACCAAGGGAGACCCAGTACTTC.